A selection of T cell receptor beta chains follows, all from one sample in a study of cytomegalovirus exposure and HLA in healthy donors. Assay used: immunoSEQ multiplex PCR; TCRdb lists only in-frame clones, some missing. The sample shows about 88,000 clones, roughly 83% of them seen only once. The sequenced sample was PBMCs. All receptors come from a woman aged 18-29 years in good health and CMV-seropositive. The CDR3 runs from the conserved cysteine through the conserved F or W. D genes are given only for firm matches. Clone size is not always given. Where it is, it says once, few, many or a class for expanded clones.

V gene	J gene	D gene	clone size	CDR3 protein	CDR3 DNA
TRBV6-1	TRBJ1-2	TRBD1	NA	CASSEPPDRVSYGYTF	TGTGCCAGCAGTGAACCGCCGGACAGGGTTAGCTATGGCTACACCTTC
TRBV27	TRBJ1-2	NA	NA	CASSFPGGDGYTF	TGTGCCAGCAGTTTCCCCGGGGGGGATGGCTACACCTTC
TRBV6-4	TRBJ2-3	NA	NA	CASSDEAGATDTQYF	TGTGCCAGCAGTGACGAGGCAGGGGCCACAGATACGCAGTATTTT
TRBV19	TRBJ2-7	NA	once	CASSVDSAVSYEQYF	TGTGCCAGTAGTGTCGACAGCGCAGTCTCCTACGAGCAGTACTTC
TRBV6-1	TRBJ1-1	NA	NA	CASSVPFAGNTEAFF	TGTGCCAGCAGTGTCCCCTTTGCAGGGAACACTGAAGCTTTCTTT
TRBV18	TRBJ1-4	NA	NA	CASSSQGTNEKLFF	TGTGCCAGCTCATCTCAGGGAACTAATGAAAAACTGTTTTTT
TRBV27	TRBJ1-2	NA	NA	CASSLDGTAGGGYTF	TGTGCCAGCAGTTTAGATGGGACGGCGGGGGGGGGCTACACCTTC
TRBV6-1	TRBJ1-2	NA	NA	CASSASDYGYTF	TGTGCCAGCAGTGCCTCTGACTATGGCTACACCTTC
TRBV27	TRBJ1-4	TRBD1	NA	CASRDRGYEKLFF	TGTGCCAGCAGGGACAGGGGATACGAAAAACTGTTTTTT
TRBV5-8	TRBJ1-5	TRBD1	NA	CASSQTGEPQHF	TGTGCCAGCAGCCAGACAGGGGAGCCCCAGCATTTT
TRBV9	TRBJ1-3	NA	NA	CASSVGGGREGNTIYF	TGTGCCAGCAGCGTAGGCGGGGGGCGAGAAGGAAACACCATATATTTT
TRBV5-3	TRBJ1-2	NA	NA	CARSLRGYCYGYTF	TGTGCCAGAAGCTTGCGGGGGTATTGCTATGGCTACACCTTC
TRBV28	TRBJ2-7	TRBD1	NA	CASSPPRDRVFHEQYF	TGTGCCAGCAGTCCACCAAGGGACAGGGTATTCCACGAGCAGTACTTC
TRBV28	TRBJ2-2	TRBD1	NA	CASSFIDRANTGELFF	TGTGCCAGCAGTTTTATAGACAGGGCGAACACCGGGGAGCTGTTTTTT
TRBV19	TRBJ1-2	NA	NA	CASAQTQYGYTF	TGTGCCAGCGCCCAGACACAGTATGGCTACACCTTC
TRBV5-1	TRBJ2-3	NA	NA	CASSPGALGDTQYF	TGCGCCAGCAGCCCTGGGGCGTTGGGAGATACGCAGTATTTT
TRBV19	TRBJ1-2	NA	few	CASTPTVFYGYTF	TGTGCCAGTACCCCGACAGTTTTTTATGGCTACACCTTC
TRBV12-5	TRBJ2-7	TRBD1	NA	CASGLVKGQGLHEQYF	TGTGCTAGTGGTTTGGTAAAGGGACAGGGTCTCCACGAGCAGTACTTC
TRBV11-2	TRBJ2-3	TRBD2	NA	CASSFGGGFSTDTQYF	TGTGCCAGCAGCTTCGGCGGGGGGTTCAGCACAGATACGCAGTATTTT
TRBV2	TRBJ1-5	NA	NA	CASSDLGQGSNQPQHF	TGTGCCAGCAGTGATCTGGGGCAGGGGAGCAATCAGCCCCAGCATTTT
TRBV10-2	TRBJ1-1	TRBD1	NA	CASFDRETEAFF	TGCGCCAGCTTCGACAGGGAAACTGAAGCTTTCTTT
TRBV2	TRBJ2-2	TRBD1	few	CASRQTGDPFTGELFF	TGTGCCAGCAGGCAAACAGGGGACCCTTTCACCGGGGAGCTGTTTTTT
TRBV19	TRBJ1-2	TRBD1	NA	CASILTGGPNYGYTF	TGTGCCAGTATCCTGACAGGGGGTCCTAACTATGGCTACACCTTC
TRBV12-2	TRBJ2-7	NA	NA	CASRFLNDGSYEQYF	TGTGCAAGTCGCTTTCTCAATGACGGGTCCTACGAGCAGTACTTC
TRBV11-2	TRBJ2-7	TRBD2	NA	CASSVRLARTYEQYF	TGTGCCAGCAGCGTCAGACTAGCGCGCACCTACGAGCAGTACTTC
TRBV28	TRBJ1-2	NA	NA	CASSLNDYGYTF	TGTGCCAGCAGTCTAAATGACTATGGCTACACCTTC
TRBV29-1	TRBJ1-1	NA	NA	CSVERMNTEAFF	TGCAGCGTTGAGAGGATGAACACTGAAGCTTTCTTT
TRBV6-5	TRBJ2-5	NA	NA	CASSPGNQETQYF	TGTGCCAGCAGCCCGGGGAACCAAGAGACCCAGTACTTC
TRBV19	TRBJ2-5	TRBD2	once	CASSTPGTSGETQYF	TGTGCCAGTAGTACCCCCGGGACTAGCGGAGAGACCCAGTACTTC
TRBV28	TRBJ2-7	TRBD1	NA	CASRQWTGGLDEQYF	TGTGCCAGCAGGCAATGGACAGGGGGCTTGGATGAGCAGTACTTC
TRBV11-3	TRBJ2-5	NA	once	CASSFGIQETQYF	TGTGCCAGCAGCTTCGGGATACAAGAGACCCAGTACTTC
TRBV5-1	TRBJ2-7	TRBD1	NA	CASSLVQGAYEQYF	TGCGCCAGCAGCTTGGTGCAGGGGGCCTACGAGCAGTACTTC
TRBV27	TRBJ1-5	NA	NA	CASSLEDFSDSNQPQHF	TGTGCCAGCAGTTTAGAAGACTTTTCCGATAGCAATCAGCCCCAGCATTTT
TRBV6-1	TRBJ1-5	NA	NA	CASRTDRGWQPQHF	TGTGCCAGCCGTACTGATAGGGGATGGCAGCCCCAGCATTTT
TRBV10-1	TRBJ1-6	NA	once	CASAGQLNSPLHF	TGCGCCAGCGCAGGACAGTTAAATTCACCCCTCCACTTT
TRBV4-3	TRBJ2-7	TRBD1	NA	CASSQGRDRSYEQYF	TGCGCCAGCAGCCAAGGCCGGGACAGGTCCTACGAGCAGTACTTC
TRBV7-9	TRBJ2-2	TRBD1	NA	CASSLVGTGSTGELFF	TGTGCCAGCAGCCTAGTGGGGACAGGGTCCACCGGGGAGCTGTTTTTT
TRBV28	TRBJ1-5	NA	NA	CASSTAGNSNQPQHF	TGTGCCAGCAGTACGGCAGGGAATAGCAATCAGCCCCAGCATTTT
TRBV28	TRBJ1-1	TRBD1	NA	CASSQGQVEAFF	TGTGCCAGCAGCCAAGGACAGGTTGAAGCTTTCTTT
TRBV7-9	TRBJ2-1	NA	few	CASSFFVAGAEQFF	TGTGCCAGCAGCTTCTTCGTGGCAGGGGCTGAGCAGTTCTTC
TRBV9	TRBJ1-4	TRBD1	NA	CASSVGTGRKSEKLFF	TGTGCCAGCAGCGTCGGGACAGGGCGGAAAAGTGAAAAACTGTTTTTT
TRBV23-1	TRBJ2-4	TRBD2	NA	CASMTSGAGRNIQYF	TGCGCCAGCATGACTAGCGGGGCGGGGAGGAACATTCAGTACTTC